The 21 T cell receptor beta chains below were found in one sample sequenced in a study of T cells after yellow fever vaccination. TCRdb reprocessed the 5' RACE reads with MiXCR, giving one entry per CDR3 protein. The data show more than 80,000 distinct CDR3 sequences, around 5.8% seen once. Sequenced here: CD8+ T cells sorted from PBMCs, sampled 10 days after the yellow fever booster vaccination. These receptors were taken from a man aged 18 to 35 who received the YFV17D yellow fever vaccine.

J is TRBJ1-2 and V is TRBV5-4; TRBD1 might be the D (5 bases). The V end was cut by 4 bases, the J end by 2 bases, with 9 bases between. Per the germline V gene, CDR1 is SGHNT and CDR2 is YYREEE (reference sequence). This CDR3 is 13 amino acids long. Here the CDR3 DNA reads TGTGCCAGCAGCGGGACCGACAACTATGGCTACACCTTC. It encodes CASSGTDNYGYTF.

This chain joins TRBV4-3 and TRBJ1-1; D unclear. Per the germline V gene, CDR1 is LGHNA and CDR2 is YSLEER. This CDR3 spans 13 amino acids. With 4 bases removed from V and 7 bases from J, the gap between germline ends came to 13 bases. CDR3 residues: CASSRLGGSEAFF. CDR3 DNA: TGCGCCAGCAGCCGCCTGGGCGGCAGTGAAGCTTTCTTT.

This clonotype occurred a few times. The rearrangement uses TRBV11-2 and TRBJ1-2, with a possible D match to TRBD1 (5 bases). CDR1 SGHAT and CDR2 FQNNGV come from the germline V gene. The germline V and J ends were trimmed by 5 bases and 5 bases, with 33 bases remaining between them. This CDR3 comprises 20 residues. The CDR3 DNA reads as TGTGCCAGCAGCCCACCGGTCCCCCAGGGAAAGTCCCCCAGAGGGTATGGCTACACCTTC. Encoded protein: CASSPPVPQGKSPRGYGYTF.

This clonotype was counted at least ten times. The chain carries TRBV7-9 and TRBJ2-7; 8 bases align to TRBD1. With V trimmed by 1 base and J by 3 bases, 11 bases remained unmatched. The CDR3 has 17 amino acids. Germline V gives CDR1 SEHNR, CDR2 FQNEAQ (reference sequence). DNA of the CDR3: TGTGCCAGCAGCTTAGTGATGGGACAGGCAAGGAACTACGAGCAGTACGTC. Its protein is CASSLVMGQARNYEQYV.

This clonotype was seen ten or more times. This chain joins TRBV12-3 or TRBV12-4 and TRBJ1-2, with D possibly being TRBD1 (5 bases). Trimming cost V 1 base and J 2 bases, with 8 bases left between them. This CDR3 has 14 residues. The CDR3 here is CASSLGGTNYGYTF. In DNA form, the CDR3 reads TGTGCCAGCAGTTTAGGTGGGACGAACTATGGCTACACCTTC.

This chain uses TRBV6-5 with TRBJ1-1; D unresolved. V was cut by 5 bases and J by 7 bases, with 14 bases left in between. This CDR3 region has 13 residues. The V gene's germline CDR1 is MNHEY and CDR2 SVGAGI. CDR3 loop: CASSVGPRGEAFF. The CDR3 DNA sequence: TGTGCCAGCAGTGTGGGCCCCCGGGGTGAAGCTTTCTTT.

In its sample, this clonotype was seen a few times. The chain uses TRBV7-9 and TRBJ2-1; 12 bases are shared with TRBD2. Germline V lookup: CDR1 SEHNR, CDR2 FQNEAQ (reference sequence). The ends lost 2 bases at V and 1 base at J; junction bases unmatched: 6. The length of the CDR3 is 18 residues. The CDR3 bases are TGTGCCAGCAGCTTATCGCTAGCGGGGGGGGTATCCTACAATGAGCAGTTCTTC. It yields the protein CASSLSLAGGVSYNEQFF.

This clonotype was detected many times. The chain is built from TRBV7-9 and TRBJ1-1; D unclear. Per germline, CDR1 SEHNR and CDR2 FQNEAQ (reference sequence). CDR3 size: 16 residues. Trimming removed 6 bases from V and 3 bases from J, with 20 bases in between. The CDR3 sequence is CASSSTSGEVYTEAFF. Here the CDR3 DNA reads TGTGCCAGCAGTTCTACCTCCGGGGAAGTGTACACTGAAGCTTTCTTT.

The chain carries TRBV20-1 and TRBJ2-1; D remains unclear. The germline V gene has CDR1 DFQATT and CDR2 SNEGSKA (reference sequence). The CDR3 length is 15 residues. V was cut by 1 base and J by 8 bases, with 18 bases left in between. The CDR3 nucleotides are TGCAGTGCTAGAGTCAGGATCTCCCTAATAGATGAGCAGTTCTTC. Protein sequence: CSARVRISLIDEQFF.

There are many counts of this clonotype. The rearrangement joins TRBV7-9 to TRBJ2-1, with D perhaps TRBD2 (6 bases). The V gene lost 5 bases and the J gene lost 6 bases, with 14 bases spanning the gap. Germline V lookup: CDR1 SEHNR, CDR2 FQNEAQ (reference sequence). The CDR3 is 14 amino acids. The CDR3 DNA sequence: TGTGCCAGCAGCGCGACAACTAGCTTCAATGAGCAGTTCTTC. Amino acid sequence: CASSATTSFNEQFF.

Many counts were recorded for this clonotype. The rearrangement links TRBV12-3 or TRBV12-4 to TRBJ2-7, with 11 positions matching TRBD1. With V trimmed by 5 bases and J by 5 bases, 11 bases remained unmatched. This CDR3 has 16 residues. CDR3 region: CASSLTGQGAYNEQYF. CDR3 bases: TGTGCCAGCAGTCTCACTGGACAGGGGGCTTACAACGAGCAGTACTTC.

This clonotype was counted only a few times. The chain is built from TRBV27 and TRBJ2-5, with 8 positions matching TRBD1. This CDR3 spans 14 amino acids. The germline V gene encodes CDR1 MNHEY and CDR2 SMNVEV (reference sequence). V lost 5 bases and J lost 3; bases outside the gene matches: 5. The CDR3 DNA follows: TGTGCCAGCAGTCGGACAGGGCGGAAAGAGACCCAGTACTTC. This gives the protein CASSRTGRKETQYF.

The chain recombines TRBV4-2 with TRBJ2-7, with 9 positions matching TRBD2. The germline CDR1 and CDR2 sequences are LGHNA and YNFKEQ. V was pared by 0 bases and J by 2 bases, with 5 bases of the junction left unmatched. The CDR3 contains 16 residues. Written as DNA, the CDR3 is TGTGCCAGCAGCCAAGAGCGGACTAGCGCGGCCTACGAGCAGTACTTC. It encodes CASSQERTSAAYEQYF.

This clonotype has at least ten counts. This sequence joins TRBV7-8 and TRBJ2-5; no clear D. Trimming took 2 bases from V and 1 from J, leaving 14 bases between them. Germline lookup yields CDR1 SGHVS and CDR2 FQNEAQ. The CDR3 consists of 16 residues. Here the CDR3 reads CASSLYETTLQETQYF. The DNA of the CDR3 is TGTGCCAGCAGCTTATACGAAACGACACTCCAAGAGACCCAGTACTTC.

This clonotype was seen a few times. V and J are TRBV7-8 and TRBJ2-1; 7 nucleotides align to TRBD1. V lost 2 bases to trimming and J lost 4 bases; unmatched junction nucleotides: 8. CDR1 and CDR2 (germline): SGHVS, FQNEAQ. CDR3 length: 16 amino acids. CDR3: CASSLLTGNIYNEQFF. The CDR3 region has the DNA TGTGCCAGCAGCTTATTGACAGGGAACATATACAATGAGCAGTTCTTC.

This clonotype was found a few times. The chain recombines TRBV7-8 with TRBJ2-7; TRBD1 aligns across 7 bases. J lost 2 bases, V lost 3 bases, and 7 bases had no gene match. This CDR3 is 15 amino acids long. Per the germline V gene, CDR1 is SGHVS and CDR2 is FQNEAQ. CDR3 loop: CASSFPGTEAYEQYF. CDR3 nucleotides: TGTGCCAGCAGCTTTCCCGGGACAGAAGCCTACGAGCAGTACTTC.

With regard to this clonotype: A much larger clone differs by one base, so this may be a read error. This rearrangement joins TRBV9 to TRBJ2-5; 7 nucleotides agree with TRBD2. The CDR3 is 14 amino acids. Germline-derived CDR1 and CDR2 are SGDLS and YYNGEE. The CDR3 nucleotides read TGTGCCAGCGGCGGGAGCGGGGCCCAAGAGACCCAGTGCTTC. Translating gives CASGGSGAQETQCF.

This clonotype was counted a few times. The rearrangement joins TRBV4-1 to TRBJ2-2; 7 bases fit TRBD1. V trimming: 4 bases; J trimming: 1 base; junction bases outside the gene matches: 3. The CDR3 length is 15 residues. Per germline, CDR1 MGHRA and CDR2 YSYEKL. The CDR3 region is CASSLDRQNTGELFF. CDR3 bases: TGCGCCAGCAGCCTGGACAGGCAGAACACCGGGGAGCTGTTTTTT.

The table lists this clonotype with a few counts. This rearrangement joins TRBV7-2 to TRBJ1-2; no reliable D call. The CDR3 spans 13 residues. CDR1 is SGHTA and CDR2 is FQGNSA in the germline V gene. Trimming removed 5 bases from V and 1 base from J, with 8 bases in between. The CDR3 DNA reads TGTGCCAGCAGCCCAACACTTAACTATGGCTACACCTTC. This gives the protein CASSPTLNYGYTF.

The chain recombines TRBV7-9 with TRBJ1-1; D gene unclear. CDR1 is SEHNR, CDR2 FQNEAQ, per germline (reference sequence). This CDR3 contains 15 residues. The V gene lost 3 bases and the J gene lost 1 base, with 12 bases spanning the gap. CDR3 DNA: TGTGCCAGCAGCTTCCCCGGACGGACGAACACTGAAGCTTTCTTT. It specifies CASSFPGRTNTEAFF.

This clonotype turned up a few times. This chain uses TRBV13 with TRBJ2-1; possible D gene TRBD1, 5 bases. The CDR3 contains 10 residues. Germline V gives CDR1 PRHDT, CDR2 FYEKMQ (reference sequence). Trimming removed 10 bases at V and 12 bases at J, with 13 bases between. The CDR3 loop is CATSTAGQFF. In DNA form, the CDR3 reads TGTGCCACTTCGACAGCCGGGCAGTTCTTC. The entire variable domain, with the rest obtained from reference TRBV13 and TRBJ2-1, is as follows: AAGVIQSPRHLIKEKRETATLKCYPIPRHDTVYWYQQGPGQDPQFLISFYEKMQSDKGSIPDRFSAQQFSDYHSELNMSSLELGDSALYFCATSTAGQFFGPGTRLTVL.